Listed here are 17 T cell receptor beta chains from one sample, sequenced in a study of cytotoxic CD8 clonotypes in ibrutinib-treated CLL. Produced via immunoSEQ multiplex PCR; TCRdb's table is partial and in-frame only. The top ten clones hold 5.7% of a sample with 73,000 or so clones, roughly 72% of them seen once. The source material was PBMCs, sampled after 12 months of ibrutinib treatment. All receptors derive from a human donor with chronic lymphocytic leukemia.

This clone was seen a single time. The chain has TRBV7-6 and TRBJ1-1; D not resolved. From germline, CDR1 is SGHVS and CDR2 FNYEAQ. The CDR3 contains 13 residues. V was trimmed by 3 bases and J by 4 bases, leaving 9 bases between them. The CDR3 nucleotides read TGTGCCAGCAGCTTTCAGTCGGGCACTGAAGCTTTCTTT. Translating gives CASSFQSGTEAFF.

The chain has TRBV27 and TRBJ2-2, with 8 bases that match TRBD1. The CDR3 loop spans 13 amino acids. CDR1 and CDR2 (germline): MNHEY, SMNVEV (reference sequence). The junction had 0 bases not matched to a gene; V was cut back by 3 bases and J by 6 bases. CDR3 coding DNA: TGTGCCAGCAGTTTGACAGGGGCCGGGGAGCTGTTTTTT. It encodes CASSLTGAGELFF.

The chain links TRBV6-1 to TRBJ1-5; D is ambiguous. The ends were cut back, 3 bases at V and 1 base at J, with 16 bases in the middle. CDR3 size: 17 residues. Germline V gene sequence: CDR1 MNHNS, CDR2 SASEGT. In nucleotides, the CDR3 is TGTGCCAGCAGTGAGTCAAGGATAGGTGGAAGCAATCAGCCCCAGCATTTT. Translating it yields CASSESRIGGSNQPQHF.

This clone was counted between two and nine times. CDR3 nucleotides: TGTGCCATCAATGGACAGGGGCTAGGGAACACTGAAGCTTTCTTT. Its protein product is CAINGQGLGNTEAFF. The genes are TRBV10-3 and TRBJ1-1; TRBD1 matches at 9 bases. The trim removed 7 bases at V and 1 base at J, leaving 7 bases unmatched. CDR1 ENHRY and CDR2 SYGVKD come from the germline V gene. This CDR3 has 15 residues.

This chain connects TRBV10-3 to TRBJ2-2; a possible D gene is TRBD1 (5 bases). This CDR3 has 17 amino acids. Trimming took off 4 bases at V and 3 bases at J, with 18 bases between the two ends. Germline CDR1 and CDR2: ENHRY and SYGVKD. The CDR3 protein is CAISVTPGIPHTGELFF. The DNA of the CDR3 is TGTGCCATCAGTGTGACGCCAGGGATACCTCACACCGGGGAGCTGTTTTTT.

The chain couples TRBV6-6 to TRBJ2-7, with D uncertain. Trimming took 5 bases from V and 4 from J, leaving 6 bases between them. The CDR3 has 11 amino acids. Germline V gene sequence: CDR1 MNHNY, CDR2 SVGAGI (reference sequence). CDR3 DNA: TGTGCCAGCAGTCCGTCTTACGAGCAGTACTTC. It encodes CASSPSYEQYF.

The chain joins TRBV7-2 to TRBJ1-1; D perhaps matches TRBD1 (5 bases). Germline CDR1 is SGHTA and CDR2 is FQGNSA. V lost 7 bases and J 1 base, leaving 10 bases between the germline ends. The CDR3 contains 13 residues. Here the CDR3 DNA reads TGTGCCAGCACCCGGGGGAGGAACACTGAAGCTTTCTTT. Translating it yields CASTRGRNTEAFF. The whole variable domain, filled in from reference TRBV7-2 and TRBJ1-1, reads GAGVSQSPSNKVTEKGKDVELRCDPISGHTALYWYRQSLGQGLEFLIYFQGNSAPDKSGLPSDRFSAERTGGSVSTLTIQRTQQEDSAVYLCASTRGRNTEAFFGQGTRLTVV.

The chain recombines TRBV25-1 with TRBJ1-2; D unclear. CDR3 size: 13 residues. CDR1 and CDR2 (germline): MGHDK, SYGVNS. The V gene lost 0 bases and the J gene lost 2 bases, with 4 bases spanning the gap. The CDR3 reads CASSEYNNYGYTF. As DNA, the CDR3 is TGTGCCAGCAGTGAATATAACAACTATGGCTACACCTTC.

The chain has TRBV7-2 and TRBJ1-2; weak D call: TRBD1 (5 bases). Germline loops: CDR1 SGHTA, CDR2 FQGNSA. This CDR3 has 14 amino acids. V was trimmed by 4 bases and J by 3 bases, leaving 12 bases between them. The chain's CDR3 is CASSSGGGDYGYTF. The CDR3 DNA follows: TGTGCCAGCAGCTCCGGGGGAGGGGACTATGGCTACACCTTC.

J is TRBJ1-2 and V is TRBV5-1, with D hard to call. Trimming took off 4 bases at V and 6 bases at J, with 13 bases between the two ends. Germline loops: CDR1 SGHRS, CDR2 YFSETQ. The CDR3 runs to 13 residues. CDR3 in DNA: TGCGCCAGCAGCCCGACCCCCGGGGATGGCTACACCTTC. Its protein product is CASSPTPGDGYTF.

The rearrangement links TRBV25-1 to TRBJ2-3; the D gene is possibly TRBD1 (6 bases). Germline CDR1 reads MGHDK; CDR2 reads SYGVNS. V lost 1 base and J lost 1, with 12 bases in between. The length of the CDR3 is 16 residues. The CDR3 reads CASSESMAGGTDTQYF. The CDR3 region has the DNA TGTGCCAGCAGTGAATCTATGGCAGGGGGCACAGATACGCAGTATTTT.

This chain uses TRBV18 with TRBJ1-5; maybe TRBD1 (6 bases). Germline-derived CDR1 and CDR2 are KGHSH and LQKENI. The CDR3 runs to 15 residues. V was trimmed by 4 bases and J by 2 bases, leaving 12 bases between them. The CDR3 sequence is CASSLAGAGNQPQHF. DNA of the CDR3: TGTGCCAGCTCACTAGCAGGGGCGGGCAATCAGCCCCAGCATTTT.

This clone occurred once. The chain carries TRBV9 and TRBJ2-7; 9 nucleotides line up with TRBD2. The trim removed 4 bases at V and 2 bases at J, leaving 7 bases unmatched. CDR1 is SGDLS and CDR2 is YYNGEE in the germline V gene. The CDR3 contains 15 residues. The CDR3 DNA is TGTGCCAGCAGCCCCCAAGCGGGGGGCCCCTACGAGCAGTACTTC. Amino acids: CASSPQAGGPYEQYF.

This clone was counted a few times. This chain uses TRBV27 with TRBJ2-7; TRBD1 or TRBD2 may be the D gene (5 bases each). The CDR3 is made up of 14 amino acids. Looked up from germline, CDR1 is MNHEY and CDR2 is SMNVEV (reference sequence). V shed 0 bases and J shed 5 bases, with 11 bases lying between them. CDR3 loop: CASSLSGGSHEQYF. DNA of the CDR3: TGTGCCAGCAGTTTATCTGGGGGATCCCACGAGCAGTACTTC.

The V gene is TRBV5-4, the J gene TRBJ2-7, with TRBD1 matching 11 bases. The CDR3 extends over 14 amino acids. Germline V gives CDR1 SGHNT, CDR2 YYREEE (reference sequence). The V gene end was trimmed by 3 bases and the J gene end by 7 bases; junction bases not matched to a gene: 6. This CDR3 is CASSWGTGGREQYF. In nucleotides, the CDR3 is TGTGCCAGCAGCTGGGGGACAGGGGGTCGGGAGCAGTACTTC.

CDR3 residues: CASSSRYRTGARGGGNEQFF. The CDR3 DNA follows: TGTGCCAGCAGTTCAAGGTATCGGACAGGGGCCCGCGGGGGAGGGAATGAGCAGTTCTTC. This chain connects TRBV27 to TRBJ2-1; 9 bases match TRBD1. Germline trimming cut 4 bases from V and 7 bases from J; bases unmatched to any gene: 23. The CDR3 is 20 residues long. From germline, CDR1 is MNHEY and CDR2 SMNVEV (reference sequence).

This clone has more than one count but fewer than ten. The CDR3 region has the DNA TGTGCCAGCAGCTTGACCAGGGCAGGTCGGAGCAATCAGCCCCAGCATTTT. This translates into CASSLTRAGRSNQPQHF. V gene TRBV5-5 combines with J gene TRBJ1-5, with a tentative D call TRBD1 (5 bases). Germline values: CDR1 SGHKS, CDR2 YYEKEE (reference sequence). Trimming left V 1 base short and J 1 base short, with 15 bases between. The CDR3 consists of 17 residues.